The 8 T cell receptor beta chains in this list originate from one sample, sequenced in a study of shared clonotypes between healthy human individuals. Only CD45RO-negative cells positively selected for CCR7 counted as naive CD8 cells, so terminally differentiated effector memory CD45RA+ cells were excluded. TCRdb's table, derived via immunoSEQ multiplex PCR, lists solely in-frame clones and lacks some. The table lists 1.5 million to 2.5 million clones, roughly 95% of them singletons, with 1.2% in the top ten. The specimen was naive CD8+ T cells sorted from blood. The receptors originated from a man aged 18 to 30 in good health.

This clone was detected once. This chain connects TRBV2 to TRBJ2-4; either TRBD1 or TRBD2 may fit D (7 bases each). The V end lost 6 bases, the J end lost 8 bases, and 23 bases lay between the germline ends. This CDR3 spans 16 amino acids. CDR1 and CDR2 (germline): SNHLY, FYNNEI. The CDR3 reads CASSAQGEGPLYIQYF. Written as DNA, the CDR3 is TGTGCCAGCAGCGCCCAGGGGGAGGGCCCTTTGTACATTCAGTACTTC. The entire variable domain, with the rest obtained from reference TRBV2 and TRBJ2-4, is as follows: EPEVTQTPSHQVTQMGQEVILRCVPISNHLYFYWYRQILGQKVEFLVSFYNNEISEKSEIFDDQFSVERPDGSNFTLKIRSTKLEDSAMYFCASSAQGEGPLYIQYFGAGTRLSVL.

The rearrangement links TRBV13 to TRBJ1-5, with unresolved D. The CDR3 is 14 amino acids. Trimming left V 2 bases short and J 5 bases short, with 10 bases between. Germline CDR1 is PRHDT and CDR2 is FYEKMQ (reference sequence). CDR3 nucleotides: TGTGCCAGCAGCTTACGGGGATCGGATCAGCCCCAGCATTTT. Translated: CASSLRGSDQPQHF.

CDR3 region: CASSPEWGKGPLEQYF. Written as DNA, the CDR3 is TGTGCCAGCAGTCCCGAGTGGGGAAAAGGGCCCCTCGAGCAGTACTTC. This chain joins TRBV7-9 and TRBJ2-7, with D unclear. The germline gives CDR1 SEHNR, CDR2 FQNEAQ (reference sequence). V shed 6 bases and J shed 6 bases, with 24 bases lying between them. This CDR3 spans 16 amino acids.

The rearrangement joins TRBV6-5 to TRBJ1-1, with D unresolved. V gave up 0 bases and J gave up 2 bases, with 7 bases separating them. Germline-derived CDR1 and CDR2 are MNHEY and SVGAGI. The CDR3 runs to 14 residues. This chain's CDR3 is CASSYSRTNTEAFF. CDR3 bases: TGTGCCAGCAGTTACTCGAGGACTAACACTGAAGCTTTCTTT.

This clone came up once. The chain employs TRBV19 and TRBJ2-7; 9 nucleotides match TRBD1. CDR3 length equals 14 residues. The germline gives CDR1 LNHDA, CDR2 SQIVND (reference sequence). Losses at the gene ends were 8 bases for V and 6 bases for J; bases not matched to a gene: 11. The CDR3 spells CASARDRDSGEQYF. The CDR3 DNA follows: TGTGCCAGTGCCCGGGACAGGGACTCAGGCGAGCAGTACTTC.

This chain joins TRBV11-2 and TRBJ2-5, with D possibly matching TRBD2 (6 bases). CDR3 length: 15 amino acids. Per germline, CDR1 SGHAT and CDR2 FQNNGV. V was clipped by 3 bases and J by 4 bases, with 15 bases between them. CDR3 bases: TGTGCCAGCAGCTTCTCGGAGGGGTGGCGAGAGACCCAGTACTTC. Its translation is CASSFSEGWRETQYF.

The chain joins TRBV5-6 to TRBJ2-7; 10 bases agree with TRBD2. The CDR3 contains 13 residues. V was clipped by 4 bases and J by 5 bases; unmatched bases: 3. Germline V lookup: CDR1 SGHDT, CDR2 YYEEEE. The CDR3 is CASSIGTSDEQYF. The CDR3, as DNA: TGTGCCAGCAGCATAGGGACTAGCGACGAGCAGTACTTC.

This clone was counted once. The chain joins TRBV29-1 to TRBJ2-7, with D maybe TRBD2 (6 bases). Trimming cost V 6 bases and J 3 bases, with 15 bases left between them. The V gene's germline CDR1 is SQVTM and CDR2 ANQGSEA. The length of the CDR3 is 13 residues. The CDR3 sequence is CSVIPGLGYEQYF. The CDR3 region has the DNA TGCAGCGTGATACCGGGACTGGGCTACGAGCAGTACTTC.